Listed below are T cell receptor beta chains from one sample, sequenced in a study of shared clonotypes between healthy human individuals. The assay was immunoSEQ multiplex PCR, and TCRdb's table has in-frame clones only and misses some. The sample consists of around 530,000 clones, 70% to 80% of them appearing once. The sequencing sample was made of PBMCs. The receptors come from a woman aged 40-49 years in good health. Some clones in this sample may be carry-over from other donors' samples. The CDR3 runs from the conserved cysteine through the conserved F or W. A D gene is named only where the DNA matches it firmly.

J gene: TRBJ1-1
D gene: .
V gene: TRBV28
CDR3 DNA: TGTGCCAGCAGTGCAAGCGACACTGAAGCTTTCTTT
CDR3 protein: CASSASDTEAFF

J gene: TRBJ2-5
D gene: .
V gene: TRBV6-1
CDR3 DNA: TGTGCCAGCAGTGTGCGGGGCCAAGAGACCCAGTACTTC
CDR3 protein: CASSVRGQETQYF

J gene: TRBJ1-2
D gene: TRBD1
V gene: TRBV28
CDR3 DNA: TGTGCCAGCAGTTTCAGGACAGGGGGCCTCGGCTACACCTTC
CDR3 protein: CASSFRTGGLGYTF

J gene: TRBJ2-3
D gene: TRBD2
V gene: TRBV9
CDR3 DNA: TGTGCCAGCAGCCCCCGGGAGGGTGGCACAGATACGCAGTATTTT
CDR3 protein: CASSPREGGTDTQYF

J gene: TRBJ1-1
D gene: .
V gene: TRBV5-5
CDR3 DNA: TGTGCCAGCAGCTTGGCAATATCGAACACTGAAGCTTTCTTT
CDR3 protein: CASSLAISNTEAFF

J gene: TRBJ2-3
D gene: .
V gene: TRBV2
CDR3 DNA: TGTGCCAGCACCACTAGTCGGGATACGCAGTATTTT
CDR3 protein: CASTTSRDTQYF

J gene: TRBJ2-5
D gene: .
V gene: TRBV19
CDR3 DNA: TGTGCCAGTAGTATAGGGTCAGGGGTCGGGGAGACCCAGTACTTC
CDR3 protein: CASSIGSGVGETQYF

J gene: TRBJ1-5
D gene: TRBD1
V gene: TRBV10-3
CDR3 DNA: TGTGCCATTTCCCAGGGGGCGGAGGATCAGCCCCAGCATTTT
CDR3 protein: CAISQGAEDQPQHF

J gene: TRBJ2-7
D gene: .
V gene: TRBV10-3
CDR3 DNA: TGTGCCATCAGTGAGCCCACGCAGGTTTCTGGCGAGCAGTACTTC
CDR3 protein: CAISEPTQVSGEQYF

J gene: TRBJ2-2
D gene: .
V gene: TRBV30
CDR3 DNA: TGTGCCTGGAGTGCGGACACCGGGGAGCTGTTTTTT
CDR3 protein: CAWSADTGELFF

J gene: TRBJ2-1
D gene: .
V gene: TRBV28
CDR3 DNA: TGTGCCAGCAGTTTTAGACCACCGGAGGGGAATGAGCAGTTCTTC
CDR3 protein: CASSFRPPEGNEQFF